The sequence of this T cell receptor beta chain was determined in a study of cytomegalovirus exposure and HLA in healthy donors. Regarding the study as a whole: CMV serostatus was the only immune exposure information that was available.

After removal of 4 bases from V and 10 bases from J, the junction contained 2 bases not matched to a gene. The CDR3 sequence is 12 residues long. Germline V lookup: CDR1 MNHEY, CDR2 SMNVEV (reference sequence). PCR was performed using 60 Vbeta and 13 Jbeta primers. Sequenced by immunoSEQ multiplex PCR; TCRdb stores in-frame clones only, minus some. The sample has roughly 200,000 clones, around 81% seen once. Turning to this clone: Its antigen is unknown.

The donors (healthy individuals) were bone marrow donors. The genes are TRBV27 and TRBJ2-7; TRBD2 agrees at 12 bases. The clonotype comes from a man younger than 45 in good health and CMV-seronegative. The source material was PBMCs. CDR3 in amino acids: CASSSSGREQYF. CDR3 in DNA: TGTGCCAGCAGTTCTAGCGGGAGGGAACAGTACTTC.